This is a list of T cell receptor beta chains from one sample in a study of T cell repertoires in cytomegalovirus infection. TCRdb ran MiXCR on the reads and lists one entry per CDR3 protein. Here the sample spans hundreds of thousands of distinct CDR3 sequences, 20% to 25% being singletons. Sequencing input: CD8+ T cells from PBMCs. Receptors originate from a human donor in good health (CMV status not recorded). Some clones in this sample may be carry-over from other donors' samples. Each CDR3 is given with its conserved first and last residue. D genes are given only for firm matches. Clone size, where shown, is once, few, many, or a class for clones that have expanded.

>TRBV19|NA|TRBJ1-5|NA
CASSMTRPNQPQHF
TGTGCCAGTAGTATGACAAGGCCCAATCAGCCCCAGCATTTT
>TRBV6-1|TRBD1|TRBJ1-1|few
CASIGTGGKGTEAFF
TGTGCCAGCATAGGGACAGGGGGCAAGGGCACTGAAGCTTTCTTT
>TRBV28|NA|TRBJ2-3|few
CASTWTGRDTQYF
TGTGCCAGCACCTGGACGGGGAGAGATACGCAGTATTTT
>TRBV20-1|TRBD1|TRBJ1-4|few
CSARSRQGPNEKLFF
TGCAGTGCTAGATCCCGACAGGGACCTAATGAAAAACTGTTTTTT
>TRBV7-9|TRBD2|TRBJ2-3|many
CASSQPGLSGVDTQYF
TGTGCCAGCAGCCAGCCGGGACTAAGCGGGGTAGATACGCAGTATTTT
>TRBV29-1|NA|TRBJ2-7|NA
CSVEVGGGLLLYEQYF
TGCAGCGTTGAAGTCGGGGGAGGCCTTCTACTCTACGAGCAGTACTTC
>TRBV12-3/TRBV12-4|NA|TRBJ1-2|NA
CASRPRGGRLYGYTF
TGTGCCAGCAGACCTCGGGGAGGGAGGCTCTATGGCTACACCTTC
>TRBV7-6|TRBD1|TRBJ1-2|many
CASSLVIQGGYYGYTF
TGTGCCAGCAGCTTAGTCATCCAGGGGGGTTACTATGGCTACACCTTC
>TRBV20-1|NA|TRBJ2-2|few
CSAREGLYTGELFF
TGCAGTGCTAGGGAAGGGTTGTACACCGGGGAGCTGTTTTTT
>TRBV19|NA|TRBJ2-2|few
CASSIIRDRPGELFF
TGTGCCAGTAGTATAATCAGGGACCGCCCCGGGGAGCTGTTTTTT
>TRBV20-1|TRBD1|TRBJ2-1|few
CSARTDRGGWEQFF
TGCAGTGCCAGAACGGACAGGGGCGGTTGGGAGCAGTTCTTC
>TRBV20-1|TRBD1|TRBJ1-4|NA
CSALTGEGEKLFF
TGCAGTGCTCTGACAGGGGAGGGTGAAAAACTGTTTTTT
>TRBV7-9|TRBD2|TRBJ2-1|few
CASSLDPTSGGYNEQFF
TGTGCCAGCAGCTTAGATCCAACTAGCGGGGGTTACAATGAGCAGTTCTTC
>TRBV6-5|TRBD1|TRBJ1-2|many
CASSYGTGVGYTF
TGTGCCAGCAGTTACGGTACAGGGGTTGGCTACACCTTC
>TRBV7-3|NA|TRBJ1-5|few
CASSSRQEGHQPQHF
TGTGCCAGCAGCTCGCGACAGGAGGGCCATCAGCCCCAGCATTTT
>TRBV7-9|TRBD1|TRBJ2-7|NA
CASSGTGRRSYEQYF
TGTGCCAGCAGCGGGACAGGGAGGCGCTCCTACGAGCAGTACTTC
>TRBV12-3/TRBV12-4|NA|TRBJ1-1|NA
CASRPSIVWDTEAFF
TGTGCCAGCCGGCCCTCTATCGTCTGGGACACTGAAGCTTTCTTT
>TRBV12-3/TRBV12-4|NA|TRBJ2-2|many
CASSFGDSLITGELFF
TGTGCCAGCAGTTTCGGCGACAGTTTGATTACCGGGGAGCTGTTTTTT
>TRBV29-1|TRBD1|TRBJ2-1|NA
CSAPGGRGEQFF
TGCAGCGCCCCAGGGGGTCGTGGTGAGCAGTTCTTC
>TRBV12-3/TRBV12-4|NA|TRBJ1-5|few
CASRSSSGPSNQPQHF
TGTGCCAGCAGGTCGTCCTCAGGCCCTAGCAATCAGCCCCAGCATTTT
>TRBV2|NA|TRBJ1-6|NA
CASSYREAVYNSPLHF
TGTGCCAGCAGCTACAGGGAGGCTGTATATAATTCACCCCTCCACTTT
>TRBV2|TRBD1|TRBJ1-1|NA
CASRGQMNTEVFF
TGTGCCAGCAGGGGACAGATGAACACTGAAGTTTTCTTT
>TRBV20-1|TRBD2|TRBJ2-1|NA
CRGLTLYNEQFF
TGCAGGGGACTAACCCTCTACAATGAGCAGTTCTTC
>TRBV28|NA|TRBJ1-5|few
CASSLFPGVGGQPQHF
TGTGCCAGCAGTTTATTTCCGGGGGTAGGAGGACAGCCCCAGCATTTT